The clone carrying this TCR beta chain was seen just once. Per the original data handling: By means of reference gene primer amplification, nucleated cell counts were estimated. Profiling relied on immunoSEQ multiplex PCR, and the TCRdb table lists in-frame clones only, not all of them. V and J calls and clone size are copied from that table; D and trimming were computed from the DNA. Of 400,000 to 450,000 clones in the sample, around 89% are singletons; the top ten hold around 1.5%. The data are from a study of blood T cell repertoires in COVID-19. Turning to the study itself: Samples came from the United States, Italy and Spain, spanning acute and convalescent COVID-19.

Patients in Seattle were enrolled during active infection, then followed longitudinally. This TCR derives from a woman between 35 and 50 years old with COVID-19, enrolled during active disease. The source material was peripheral blood.

The chain's CDR3 is CASSQDPGIRYEQFF. CDR3 sequence (DNA): TGTGCCAGCAGCCAAGATCCAGGGATTCGATATGAGCAGTTCTTC. V gene TRBV3-1 (or the pseudogene TRBV3-2) combines with J gene TRBJ2-1, with a possible D match to TRBD1 (5 bases). Between the trimmed V and J ends, which lost 0 bases and 8 bases, there was a span of 14 bases. In germline, CDR1 is LGHDT, CDR2 YNNKEL (reference sequence). The CDR3 contains 15 residues.